These 13 T cell receptor beta chains were all obtained from the same sample, sequenced in a study of cytomegalovirus exposure and HLA in healthy donors. The PCR used 60 Vbeta and 13 Jbeta primers. Repertoires were generated with immunoSEQ multiplex PCR, while TCRdb's copy carries only in-frame clones and drops some. The sample holds about 140,000 clones; roughly 74% are singletons and the top ten take about 3.1%. The material sequenced was PBMCs. The origin of the receptors is a middle-aged man in good health and CMV-seronegative.

The chain links TRBV2 to TRBJ2-7, with D possibly TRBD1 on 6 matching bases. Germline V gives CDR1 SNHLY, CDR2 FYNNEI. CDR3 size: 16 residues. Trimming cost V 7 bases and J 0 bases, with 19 bases left between them. The CDR3: CASIPVRGSFSYEQYF. The CDR3 DNA sequence: TGTGCCAGCATTCCCGTCAGGGGCTCCTTCTCCTACGAGCAGTACTTC.

The gene calls are TRBV5-1 and TRBJ1-5; D is ambiguous. Germline CDR1 is SGHRS and CDR2 is YFSETQ. V was cut by 0 bases and J by 8 bases, with 15 bases left in between. The CDR3 consists of 15 residues. CDR3 in DNA: TGCGCCAGCAGCTTGGCGGGTTTAGAGTGGGAGCCCCAGCATTTT. Residues: CASSLAGLEWEPQHF.

V usage is TRBV27 and J usage is TRBJ1-6; possible D gene TRBD1, 6 bases. The CDR3 contains 15 residues. Trimming took 6 bases from V and 7 from J, leaving 16 bases between them. Germline-derived CDR1 and CDR2 are MNHEY and SMNVEV (reference sequence). The CDR3 DNA sequence: TGTGCCAGCAGCACCGACAGGAGCGGAAATTCACCCCTCCACTTT. It translates to CASSTDRSGNSPLHF.

This chain joins TRBV2 and TRBJ2-3; possibly TRBD2 for D (5 bases). Trimming removed 5 bases from V and 4 bases from J, with 16 bases in between. CDR1 is SNHLY and CDR2 is FYNNEI in the germline V gene. This CDR3 has 15 amino acids. CDR3: CASSTGKNMPDTQYF. The CDR3 DNA sequence: TGTGCCAGCAGTACCGGGAAAAACATGCCAGATACGCAGTATTTT. The variable domain in full, completed from reference TRBV2 and TRBJ2-3, reads EPEVTQTPSHQVTQMGQEVILRCVPISNHLYFYWYRQILGQKVEFLVSFYNNEISEKSEIFDDQFSVERPDGSNFTLKIRSTKLEDSAMYFCASSTGKNMPDTQYFGPGTRLTVL.

Points on this clone: The junction departs from the called germline gene at one end, perhaps through a read error. The chain couples TRBV10-2 to TRBJ1-1; TRBD1 agrees at 8 bases. The CDR3 extends over 14 amino acids. Germline V CDR1 and CDR2: WSHSY, SAAADI. Written as DNA, the CDR3 is TGCGCCAGCAGTGACGGGTCAGGGGGCTGGGAGTCACTCTTT. This sequence encodes CASSDGSGGWESLF.

A single count supports this clone. This rearrangement joins TRBV5-1 to TRBJ1-2; 8 bases match TRBD1. V lost 7 bases and J lost 4; bases outside the gene matches: 9. CDR3 length: 14 amino acids. Germline lookup yields CDR1 SGHRS and CDR2 YFSETQ. The CDR3 spells CASAGDRSAYGYTF. CDR3 nucleotide sequence: TGCGCCAGCGCGGGGGACAGGTCTGCCTATGGCTACACCTTC.

This sequence joins TRBV30 and TRBJ1-6, with D unclear. Germline-derived CDR1 and CDR2 are GTSNPN and SVGIG (reference sequence). V gave up 0 bases and J gave up 9 bases, with 9 bases separating them. CDR3 length: 13 residues. CDR3 sequence (DNA): TGTGCCTGGAGTGTATTTGGCAGTTCACCCCTCCACTTT. The encoded protein is CAWSVFGSSPLHF.

V and J are TRBV28 and TRBJ2-7; 7 bases are shared with TRBD1. CDR1 is MDHEN, CDR2 SYDVKM, per germline. This CDR3 region has 14 residues. Losses at the gene ends were 5 bases for V and 0 bases for J; bases not matched to a gene: 4. The CDR3 region has the DNA TGTGCCAGCAGTATACCAGGGGGCTCCTACGAGCAGTACTTC. It translates to CASSIPGGSYEQYF.

This clone was counted a few times. The V and J genes are TRBV6-5 and TRBJ2-3; possible D gene TRBD2, 6 bases. The CDR3 length is 14 residues. V dropped 6 bases and J dropped 2 bases, with 12 bases sitting between them. Germline V gene sequence: CDR1 MNHEY, CDR2 SVGAGI. The CDR3 DNA follows: TGTGCCAGCAGACGCCCGGGGGACACAGATACGCAGTATTTT. This translates into CASRRPGDTDTQYF.

This chain connects TRBV7-3 to TRBJ1-2; a weak D match, TRBD1 (6 bases). V was shortened by 5 bases and J by 7 bases, with 20 bases between the two germline ends. CDR3 size: 15 residues. Germline assignment: CDR1 SGHTA and CDR2 FQGTGA. The CDR3 coding sequence is TGTGCCAGCAGCGCTACAGGGTCAGGTGGGCCTGGCTACACCTTC. It codes for CASSATGSGGPGYTF.

This clone occurred once. This rearrangement joins TRBV11-2 to TRBJ2-1; 14 bases align to TRBD2. In germline, CDR1 is SGHAT, CDR2 FQNNGV. Trimming took 5 bases from V and 8 from J; bases not matched to a gene: 17. The CDR3 length is 19 residues. The CDR3 loop reads CASSPEILGLAGVLDEQFF. CDR3 nucleotide sequence: TGTGCCAGCAGCCCCGAAATCCTGGGACTAGCGGGGGTCTTGGATGAGCAGTTCTTC.

This clone was detected many times. The chain joins TRBV7-8 to TRBJ2-3; 7 bases map to TRBD1. Germline V gene lookup returns CDR1 SGHVS and CDR2 FQNEAQ. The CDR3 loop spans 16 amino acids. Trimming removed 7 bases from V and 2 bases from J; junction bases left unmatched: 12. The CDR3 is CASTAGTDWPTDTQYF. For the CDR3, the DNA is TGTGCCAGCACCGCAGGGACAGACTGGCCCACAGATACGCAGTATTTT.

This chain joins TRBV18 and TRBJ2-7; D perhaps matches TRBD2 (5 bases). The CDR3 sequence is 14 residues long. The germline CDR1 and CDR2 sequences are KGHSH and LQKENI. Trimming removed 0 bases at V and 2 bases at J, with 8 bases between. CDR3 in amino acids: CASSPPEVTYEQYF. The CDR3, as DNA: TGTGCCAGCTCACCACCGGAGGTGACCTACGAGCAGTACTTC. Based on the CDR3 plus reference TRBV18 and TRBJ2-7, the full variable domain is NAGVMQNPRHLVRRRGQEARLRCSPMKGHSHVYWYRQLPEEGLKFMVYLQKENIIDESGMPKERFSAEFPKEGPSILRIQQVVRGDSAAYFCASSPPEVTYEQYFGPGTRLTVT.